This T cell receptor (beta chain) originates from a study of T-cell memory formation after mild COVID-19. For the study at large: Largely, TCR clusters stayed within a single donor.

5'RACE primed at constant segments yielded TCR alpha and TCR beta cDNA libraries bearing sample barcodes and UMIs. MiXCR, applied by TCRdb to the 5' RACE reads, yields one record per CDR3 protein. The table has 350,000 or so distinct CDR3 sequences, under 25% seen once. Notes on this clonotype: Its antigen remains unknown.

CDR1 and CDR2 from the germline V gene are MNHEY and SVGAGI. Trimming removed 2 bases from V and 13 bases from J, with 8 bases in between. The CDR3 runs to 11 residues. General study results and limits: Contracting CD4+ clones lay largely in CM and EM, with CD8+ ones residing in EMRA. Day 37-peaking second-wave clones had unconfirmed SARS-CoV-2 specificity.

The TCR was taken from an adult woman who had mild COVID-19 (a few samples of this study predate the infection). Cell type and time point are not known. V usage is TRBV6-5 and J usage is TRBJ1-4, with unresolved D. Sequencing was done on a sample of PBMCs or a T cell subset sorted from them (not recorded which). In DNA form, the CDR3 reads TGTGCCAGCAGTTACGACGGAAGACTGTTTTTT. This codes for CASSYDGRLFF.